This TCR beta chain was identified in a study of blood T cell repertoires in COVID-19. Study at large: Sites across the United States, Italy and Spain contributed samples from acute and convalescent COVID-19.

As handled by the study authors: Estimates of nucleated cell counts were drawn from the amplification of reference gene primers. Only in-frame clones appear in the TCRdb table, and some are missing; sequencing was by immunoSEQ multiplex PCR. That table gives V, J and clone size, and the DNA gave D and trimming. This table holds approximately 98,000 clones, 55% to 75% found once. The CDR3 is 14 residues long. Sequenced input: peripheral blood. The receptor's source is a woman aged 40 to 50 with acute or convalescent COVID-19. The genes are TRBV21-1 and TRBJ1-2; the DNA was not compared with TRBD1, the D call given in the table. TRBV21-1 is reported as a pseudogene. This CDR3 is CASTTGRKPSGYTF. In DNA form, the CDR3 reads TGTGCCAGCACCACAGGGCGAAAACCTTCTGGCTACACCTTC.